These T cell receptor beta chains were read from a single sample in a study of OX40 agonist ivuxolimab in advanced cancers. Profiling relied on immunoSEQ multiplex PCR, and the TCRdb table lists in-frame clones only, not all of them. The data contain over 100,000 clones, 85% to 95% of them singletons. The input for sequencing was CD4+ or CD8+ T cells sorted from blood, taken in a trial of the OX40 agonist ivuxolimab. These receptors were obtained from an adult with an advanced solid tumor such as melanoma, head and neck, liver or kidney cancer. Each CDR3 is given with its conserved first and last residue. Fields, in order: V gene, D gene, J gene, clone size, CDR3 protein, CDR3 DNA. The D gene is left open where the match is weak. Some rows mark clone size as missing; the rest say once, few, many or name a class of expanded clone.

v_call: TRBV6-1; d_call: TRBD1; j_call: TRBJ2-7; clone_size: -; cdr3_aa: CASSELRTGTEQYF; cdr3_nt: TGTGCCAGCAGTGAACTAAGGACAGGGACCGAGCAGTACTTC
v_call: TRBV6-6; d_call: -; j_call: TRBJ1-5; clone_size: -; cdr3_aa: CASSYDSSIAWPQHF; cdr3_nt: TGTGCCAGCAGTTACGACAGTTCAATAGCCTGGCCCCAGCATTTT
v_call: TRBV5-6; d_call: -; j_call: TRBJ1-1; clone_size: -; cdr3_aa: CASSLTGYELGAFF; cdr3_nt: TGTGCCAGCAGCTTGACAGGGTACGAGTTGGGAGCTTTCTTT
v_call: TRBV4-2; d_call: TRBD2; j_call: TRBJ2-1; clone_size: -; cdr3_aa: CASSQQAGGRNEQFF; cdr3_nt: TGTGCCAGCAGCCAACAAGCGGGAGGTAGGAATGAGCAGTTCTTC
v_call: TRBV6-6; d_call: TRBD1; j_call: TRBJ2-7; clone_size: -; cdr3_aa: CASSRDRGSYEQYF; cdr3_nt: TGTGCCAGCAGCCGGGACAGGGGTTCCTACGAGCAGTACTTC
v_call: TRBV9; d_call: -; j_call: TRBJ1-5; clone_size: -; cdr3_aa: CASSSAPGNQPQHF; cdr3_nt: TGTGCCAGCAGCTCGGCCCCGGGCAATCAGCCCCAGCATTTT
v_call: TRBV5-5; d_call: -; j_call: TRBJ2-3; clone_size: -; cdr3_aa: CASSLSDGGVTDTQYF; cdr3_nt: TGTGCCAGCAGCCTTAGTGACGGCGGGGTGACAGATACGCAGTATTTT
v_call: TRBV9; d_call: TRBD2; j_call: TRBJ2-3; clone_size: once; cdr3_aa: CASSARTSGTDTQYF; cdr3_nt: TGTGCCAGCAGCGCCCGGACTAGCGGAACAGATACGCAGTATTTT
v_call: TRBV18; d_call: -; j_call: TRBJ2-1; clone_size: -; cdr3_aa: CASSRQEGGEQFF; cdr3_nt: TGTGCCAGCTCGCGACAGGAAGGTGGCGAGCAGTTCTTC
v_call: TRBV28; d_call: TRBD2; j_call: TRBJ2-2; clone_size: -; cdr3_aa: CAIGTSDNTGELFF; cdr3_nt: TGTGCCATCGGGACTAGCGACAACACCGGGGAGCTGTTTTTT
v_call: TRBV2; d_call: TRBD1; j_call: TRBJ1-1; clone_size: -; cdr3_aa: CASGPSTGGATGTEAFF; cdr3_nt: TGTGCCAGCGGACCATCCACAGGGGGCGCGACGGGCACTGAAGCTTTCTTT
v_call: TRBV14; d_call: -; j_call: TRBJ2-3; clone_size: -; cdr3_aa: CASSQPRPPYTQYF; cdr3_nt: TGTGCCAGCAGCCAACCTCGACCGCCCTATACGCAGTATTTT
v_call: TRBV6-1; d_call: -; j_call: TRBJ1-5; clone_size: -; cdr3_aa: CASSEWQASNQPQHF; cdr3_nt: TGTGCCAGCAGTGAGTGGCAGGCCAGCAATCAGCCCCAGCATTTT
v_call: TRBV28; d_call: -; j_call: TRBJ1-3; clone_size: -; cdr3_aa: CASSLFPQGQLAGNTIYF; cdr3_nt: TGTGCCAGCAGTTTATTCCCCCAGGGGCAGCTGGCTGGAAACACCATATATTTT
v_call: TRBV7-8; d_call: -; j_call: TRBJ2-7; clone_size: once; cdr3_aa: CASSLGGGGPYEQYF; cdr3_nt: TGTGCCAGCAGCTTAGGAGGGGGGGGTCCCTACGAGCAGTACTTC
v_call: TRBV28; d_call: TRBD1; j_call: TRBJ2-5; clone_size: -; cdr3_aa: CASRSQGNQETQYF; cdr3_nt: TGTGCCAGCAGATCACAGGGGAACCAAGAGACCCAGTACTTC
v_call: TRBV5-4; d_call: -; j_call: TRBJ1-2; clone_size: -; cdr3_aa: CASSTGPANYGYTF; cdr3_nt: TGTGCCAGCAGCACCGGGCCTGCTAACTATGGCTACACCTTC
v_call: TRBV7-7; d_call: -; j_call: TRBJ2-1; clone_size: -; cdr3_aa: CASSPTYRASYNEQFF; cdr3_nt: TGTGCCAGCAGCCCCACCTACAGGGCTTCCTACAATGAGCAGTTCTTC
v_call: TRBV18; d_call: TRBD1; j_call: TRBJ2-1; clone_size: -; cdr3_aa: CASSPDRGPGEQFF; cdr3_nt: TGTGCCAGCTCCCCGGACAGGGGGCCTGGTGAGCAGTTCTTC
v_call: TRBV18; d_call: TRBD1; j_call: TRBJ2-1; clone_size: -; cdr3_aa: CASSRTGSYNEQFF; cdr3_nt: TGTGCCAGCTCAAGGACAGGGTCATACAATGAGCAGTTCTTC
v_call: TRBV5-5; d_call: TRBD1; j_call: TRBJ2-5; clone_size: -; cdr3_aa: CASSFETHRGETQYF; cdr3_nt: TGTGCCAGCAGCTTCGAGACGCACAGGGGGGAGACCCAGTACTTC
v_call: TRBV7-8; d_call: -; j_call: TRBJ1-5; clone_size: -; cdr3_aa: CASSRDSNQPQHF; cdr3_nt: TGTGCCAGCAGCAGAGATAGCAATCAGCCCCAGCATTTT
v_call: TRBV28; d_call: TRBD2; j_call: TRBJ2-5; clone_size: -; cdr3_aa: CASLGNGRAQYF; cdr3_nt: TGTGCCAGCCTTGGGAACGGGAGGGCCCAGTACTTC
v_call: TRBV7-9; d_call: -; j_call: TRBJ1-2; clone_size: -; cdr3_aa: CASSYGQTYGYTF; cdr3_nt: TGTGCCAGCAGCTATGGACAGACCTATGGCTACACCTTC
v_call: TRBV10-1; d_call: TRBD2; j_call: TRBJ2-1; clone_size: -; cdr3_aa: CASSVGLAFYNEQFF; cdr3_nt: TGCGCCAGCAGTGTGGGACTAGCGTTTTACAATGAGCAGTTCTTC
v_call: TRBV25-1; d_call: TRBD1; j_call: TRBJ1-1; clone_size: -; cdr3_aa: CASSLGGVGTEAFF; cdr3_nt: TGTGCCAGCAGCCTAGGGGGCGTGGGGACTGAAGCTTTCTTT
v_call: TRBV6-1; d_call: -; j_call: TRBJ1-4; clone_size: -; cdr3_aa: CASRRKGGGEKLFF; cdr3_nt: TGTGCCAGCAGACGAAAGGGTGGGGGTGAAAAACTGTTTTTT
v_call: TRBV7-8; d_call: -; j_call: TRBJ1-2; clone_size: -; cdr3_aa: CASSFTGRQGLPYGYTF; cdr3_nt: TGTGCCAGCAGCTTCACGGGTCGGCAGGGGCTTCCGTATGGCTACACCTTC
v_call: TRBV2; d_call: -; j_call: TRBJ2-3; clone_size: -; cdr3_aa: CASSMTTDTQYF; cdr3_nt: TGTGCCAGCAGTATGACCACAGATACGCAGTATTTT
v_call: TRBV7-3; d_call: TRBD2; j_call: TRBJ2-5; clone_size: -; cdr3_aa: CASSFNSGGAETQYF; cdr3_nt: TGTGCCAGCAGCTTCAATAGCGGGGGGGCGGAGACCCAGTACTTC
v_call: TRBV25-1; d_call: -; j_call: TRBJ2-1; clone_size: -; cdr3_aa: CASSEWPSSYNEQFF; cdr3_nt: TGTGCCAGCAGTGAATGGCCGAGCTCCTACAATGAGCAGTTCTTC
v_call: TRBV7-3; d_call: TRBD2; j_call: TRBJ2-1; clone_size: -; cdr3_aa: CASSLSLAGGSSYNEQFF; cdr3_nt: TGTGCCAGCAGCTTAAGTCTAGCGGGGGGTAGCTCCTACAATGAGCAGTTCTTC
v_call: TRBV20-1; d_call: -; j_call: TRBJ2-1; clone_size: -; cdr3_aa: CSARTDNEQFF; cdr3_nt: TGCAGTGCTAGAACAGACAATGAGCAGTTCTTC
v_call: TRBV6-5; d_call: -; j_call: TRBJ2-7; clone_size: once; cdr3_aa: CASSPGPPYEQYF; cdr3_nt: TGTGCCAGCAGTCCGGGACCCCCCTACGAGCAGTACTTC
v_call: TRBV7-9; d_call: TRBD1; j_call: TRBJ2-2; clone_size: -; cdr3_aa: CASSLGGQGTGELFF; cdr3_nt: TGTGCCAGCAGCTTAGGGGGACAGGGGACCGGGGAGCTGTTTTTT
v_call: TRBV6-6; d_call: -; j_call: TRBJ2-7; clone_size: -; cdr3_aa: CAIRSDLSSYEQYF; cdr3_nt: TGTGCCATCCGCTCGGACTTAAGCTCCTACGAGCAGTACTTC
v_call: TRBV19; d_call: TRBD1; j_call: TRBJ2-2; clone_size: -; cdr3_aa: CASRDRGGTGELFF; cdr3_nt: TGTGCCAGTAGGGACAGGGGCGGCACCGGGGAGCTGTTTTTT
v_call: TRBV9; d_call: -; j_call: TRBJ2-2; clone_size: once; cdr3_aa: CASSGPNTGELFF; cdr3_nt: TGTGCCAGCAGCGGGCCGAACACCGGGGAGCTGTTTTTT
v_call: TRBV6-6; d_call: TRBD2; j_call: TRBJ2-7; clone_size: -; cdr3_aa: CASSYSSGGRNEQYF; cdr3_nt: TGTGCCAGCAGTTACTCCTCGGGGGGGAGGAACGAGCAGTACTTC
v_call: TRBV20-1; d_call: -; j_call: TRBJ1-2; clone_size: -; cdr3_aa: CSAAQGEGYTF; cdr3_nt: TGCAGTGCTGCACAGGGAGAGGGCTACACCTTC
v_call: TRBV18; d_call: TRBD1; j_call: TRBJ1-5; clone_size: few; cdr3_aa: CASSLRQGNQPQHF; cdr3_nt: TGTGCCAGCTCACTTCGACAGGGTAATCAGCCCCAGCATTTT
v_call: TRBV11-2; d_call: TRBD1; j_call: TRBJ2-7; clone_size: -; cdr3_aa: CASSLVTGAGYF; cdr3_nt: TGTGCCAGCAGCTTAGTAACAGGGGCGGGGTACTTC
v_call: TRBV5-1; d_call: TRBD1; j_call: TRBJ1-2; clone_size: -; cdr3_aa: CASSLARDSQQKDGYTF; cdr3_nt: TGCGCCAGCAGCTTGGCCCGGGACAGTCAGCAAAAGGATGGCTACACCTTC
v_call: TRBV4-2; d_call: TRBD2; j_call: TRBJ2-5; clone_size: -; cdr3_aa: CASSQGSGRSETQYF; cdr3_nt: TGTGCCAGCAGCCAAGGTAGCGGGAGGTCGGAGACCCAGTACTTC
v_call: TRBV28; d_call: TRBD1; j_call: TRBJ1-1; clone_size: -; cdr3_aa: CASSLSRQGAGAFF; cdr3_nt: TGTGCCAGCAGTCTATCTCGACAGGGGGCGGGGGCTTTCTTT
v_call: TRBV19; d_call: TRBD1; j_call: TRBJ2-3; clone_size: -; cdr3_aa: CASRTTGRTDTQYF; cdr3_nt: TGTGCCAGTAGAACGACAGGGCGCACAGATACGCAGTATTTT
v_call: TRBV6-5; d_call: TRBD1; j_call: TRBJ1-5; clone_size: -; cdr3_aa: CASSYSIGQGDQPQHF; cdr3_nt: TGTGCCAGCAGTTACTCGATCGGACAGGGTGATCAGCCCCAGCATTTT
v_call: TRBV6-4; d_call: -; j_call: TRBJ1-5; clone_size: -; cdr3_aa: CASSEEYRGGDGCQPQHF; cdr3_nt: TGTGCCAGCAGTGAAGAGTATCGGGGGGGGGACGGTTGTCAGCCCCAGCATTTT